Below are 23 T cell receptor beta chains sequenced from a single sample in a study of CD8 T cells in Susac syndrome. Reverse transcription of roughly 0.5 to 1 ug RNA was carried out with random hexamers. MiXCR, run by TCRdb on the immunoSEQ multiplex PCR reads, gives a single entry per CDR3 protein. The profile shows more than 100,000 distinct CDR3 sequences, 90% to 95% of them singletons. The specimen sequenced was CD4+ T cells from PBMCs. Receptors originate from a human donor in good health.

The rearrangement joins TRBV5-4 to TRBJ2-6, with TRBD1 as a possible D gene (5 bases). This CDR3 region has 18 residues. CDR1 is SGHNT, CDR2 YYREEE, per germline (reference sequence). Trimming took 0 bases from V and 1 from J, leaving 14 bases between them. The CDR3 spells CASSLVPGKASGANVLTF. CDR3 in DNA: TGTGCCAGCAGCTTGGTTCCAGGGAAGGCTTCTGGGGCCAACGTCCTGACTTTC.

The V call is TRBV6-5, the J call TRBJ2-3, with TRBD2 matching 11 bases. This CDR3 is 18 amino acids long. The ends lost 2 bases at V and 2 bases at J; junction bases unmatched: 9. Per germline, CDR1 MNHEY and CDR2 SVGAGI. The CDR3 here is CASSYGASGRPNTDTQYF. The CDR3 region has the DNA TGTGCCAGCAGTTACGGGGCTAGCGGGAGGCCCAACACAGATACGCAGTATTTT.

The CDR3 is CSARSSRGTGANVLTF. In DNA, the CDR3 is TGCAGTGCTAGATCCTCCAGGGGGACGGGGGCCAACGTCCTGACTTTC. The J gene is TRBJ2-6, the V gene TRBV20-1; the match to TRBD1 covers 7 bases. This CDR3 contains 16 residues. Germline CDR1 reads DFQATT; CDR2 reads SNEGSKA (reference sequence). J lost 4 bases, V lost 2 bases, and 8 bases had no gene match.

The gene calls are TRBV6-5 and TRBJ1-5; D remains unclear. The CDR3 has 15 residues. V was pared by 6 bases and J by 3 bases, with 15 bases between. From germline, CDR1 is MNHEY and CDR2 SVGAGI. The CDR3 bases are TGTGCCAGCAGACCAACAGTGAAAAACAATCAGCCCCAGCATTTT. Translated, it gives CASRPTVKNNQPQHF.

This clonotype was counted a single time. The V gene is TRBV12-3 or TRBV12-4, the J gene TRBJ2-2; D is unclear. The CDR3 consists of 13 residues. Trimming stripped 8 bases from V and 2 bases from J, with 9 bases between. CDR3 bases: TGTGCCAGCCCTGCTTCAAACACCGGGGAGCTGTTTTTT. Protein sequence: CASPASNTGELFF.

This chain uses TRBV29-1 with TRBJ1-2; 8 bases fit TRBD1. Trimming cost V 4 bases and J 6 bases; bases outside gene matches: 22. Germline CDR1 reads SQVTM; CDR2 reads ANQGSEA. CDR3 length: 18 residues. CDR3 residues: CSVVSPADAGGLVDGYTF. The CDR3 DNA reads TGCAGCGTTGTTTCTCCGGCGGATGCAGGGGGCCTGGTTGATGGCTACACCTTC.

The chain uses TRBV19 and TRBJ1-2, with TRBD1 matching 7 bases. CDR1 is LNHDA, CDR2 SQIVND, per germline (reference sequence). V lost 11 bases to trimming and J lost 4 bases; unmatched junction nucleotides: 13. This CDR3 has 14 amino acids. The CDR3 protein is CAAARDSLRYGYTF. DNA for the CDR3: TGTGCCGCTGCCCGGGACAGCCTTCGCTATGGCTACACCTTC.

CDR3 loop: CSAALGASSYEQYF. DNA of the CDR3: TGCAGTGCTGCCCTCGGGGCCAGCTCCTACGAGCAGTACTTC. The chain is built from TRBV20-1 and TRBJ2-7; TRBD1 or TRBD2 may be the D gene (5 bases each). The CDR3 is 14 amino acids. Germline CDR1 DFQATT, CDR2 SNEGSKA (reference sequence). V lost 5 bases and J lost 0, with 14 bases in between.

The chain is built from TRBV3-1 and TRBJ1-2; tentatively, D is TRBD1 (5 bases). The germline V gene encodes CDR1 LGHDT and CDR2 YNNKEL (reference sequence). The CDR3 extends over 16 amino acids. Trimming took off 0 bases at V and 5 bases at J, with 16 bases between the two ends. This chain's CDR3 is CASSQEYRTRIYGYTF. CDR3 nucleotide sequence: TGTGCCAGCAGCCAAGAGTACAGGACGAGGATATATGGCTACACCTTC.

V gene TRBV9 combines with J gene TRBJ2-3; TRBD2 matches at 8 bases. The CDR3 spans 14 residues. Germline lookup yields CDR1 SGDLS and CDR2 YYNGEE. V was clipped by 6 bases and J by 2 bases; unmatched bases: 5. This CDR3 reads CASTRGGTTDTQYF. The CDR3 bases are TGTGCCAGCACCCGCGGGGGGACCACAGATACGCAGTATTTT.

The chain couples TRBV28 to TRBJ2-7; D is possibly TRBD1 (6 bases). Germline-derived CDR1 and CDR2 are MDHEN and SYDVKM. CDR3 length equals 15 residues. The germline V and J ends were trimmed by 5 bases and 0 bases, with 14 bases remaining between them. The CDR3 DNA follows: TGTGCCAGCAGTGCTGCAGGGGCGTCCTCCTACGAGCAGTACTTC. Residues: CASSAAGASSYEQYF.

The chain employs TRBV2 and TRBJ2-5; TRBD2 aligns across 7 bases. V lost 8 bases to trimming and J lost 4 bases; unmatched junction nucleotides: 7. Germline V gene data show CDR1 as SNHLY and CDR2 as FYNNEI. The CDR3 is made up of 13 amino acids. CDR3 protein: CASSGLPGETQYF. The CDR3, as DNA: TGTGCCAGCTCGGGACTACCCGGAGAGACCCAGTACTTC.

This clonotype has only one observation. The chain links TRBV3-1 to TRBJ2-5; D remains unclear. The CDR3 totals 11 residues. Germline assignment: CDR1 LGHDT and CDR2 YNNKEL (reference sequence). V lost 3 bases and J 5 bases, leaving 4 bases between the germline ends. CDR3 residues: CASSHRETQYF. The CDR3 DNA reads as TGTGCCAGCAGCCATCGGGAGACCCAGTACTTC.

The sample holds a few counts of this clonotype. This chain connects TRBV28 to TRBJ2-7; D may be TRBD2 (5 bases). The V gene's germline CDR1 is MDHEN and CDR2 SYDVKM. The V end lost 2 bases, the J end lost 0 bases, and 8 bases lay between the germline ends. The CDR3 covers 14 residues. CDR3: CASSLEGSSYEQYF. The CDR3 DNA reads TGTGCCAGCAGTTTAGAGGGCTCCTCCTACGAGCAGTACTTC.

The chain links TRBV29-1 to TRBJ2-7; a possible D gene is TRBD1 (5 bases). Trimming pared 6 bases from V and 3 bases from J, leaving 9 bases between. The V gene's germline CDR1 is SQVTM and CDR2 ANQGSEA. CDR3 length: 11 amino acids. CDR3: CSVAQGYEQYF. As DNA, the CDR3 is TGCAGCGTGGCCCAGGGCTACGAGCAGTACTTC.

This chain joins TRBV14 and TRBJ2-7, with D tentatively TRBD1 (5 bases). This CDR3 is 15 amino acids long. Trimming took off 2 bases at V and 1 base at J, with 12 bases between the two ends. Germline lookup yields CDR1 SGHDN and CDR2 FVKESK. The CDR3 here is CASSQSQGLSYEQYF. For the CDR3, the DNA is TGTGCCAGCAGCCAATCCCAGGGTCTATCCTACGAGCAGTACTTC. Complete variable domain (other parts from reference TRBV14 and TRBJ2-7): EAGVTQFPSHSVIEKGQTVTLRCDPISGHDNLYWYRRVMGKEIKFLLHFVKESKQDESGMPNNRFLAERTGGTYSTLKVQPAELEDSGVYFCASSQSQGLSYEQYFGPGTRLTVT.

The chain recombines TRBV12-3 or TRBV12-4 with TRBJ1-5; D is uncertain. The ends were cut back, 6 bases at V and 7 bases at J, with 13 bases in the middle. The CDR3 spans 13 residues. CDR3 region: CASSPEVAQPQHF. CDR3 DNA sequence: TGTGCCAGCAGCCCGGAGGTGGCACAGCCCCAGCATTTT.

A word on this clonotype: One end of the junction varies from germline; a read error may be responsible. The rearrangement uses TRBV2 and TRBJ1-3, with 7 bases that match TRBD1. The CDR3 has 14 residues. From germline, CDR1 is SNHLY and CDR2 FYNNEI. DNA for the CDR3: TGTGCCAGCAGGACAGGGTTTTCTGAAAACACCATATATTTT. Translating gives CASRTGFSENTIYF.

The rearrangement joins TRBV5-1 to TRBJ2-5; 10 bases agree with TRBD1. CDR3 length equals 16 residues. J gave up 1 base and V 5 bases, and 8 bases lay outside the gene matches. Germline V gene sequence: CDR1 SGHRS, CDR2 YFSETQ. The CDR3 sequence is CASSLTGGNLQETQYF. CDR3 bases: TGCGCCAGCAGTTTGACAGGGGGCAACCTCCAAGAGACCCAGTACTTC.

The rearrangement uses TRBV29-1 and TRBJ1-5, with unresolved D. V lost 4 bases, J lost 0 bases, and 4 bases lay in between. This CDR3 contains 12 residues. Germline values: CDR1 SQVTM, CDR2 ANQGSEA. The CDR3 spells CSVAFSNQPQHF. The CDR3, as DNA: TGCAGCGTTGCCTTTAGCAATCAGCCCCAGCATTTT.

The chain recombines TRBV4-2 with TRBJ1-1; D not resolved. The CDR3 sequence is 15 residues long. Germline V gene sequence: CDR1 LGHNA, CDR2 YNFKEQ. Trimming removed 0 bases from V and 3 bases from J, with 11 bases in between. CDR3 DNA sequence: TGTGCCAGCAGCCAAGAGTCTCTCGCGGACACTGAAGCTTTCTTT. Its protein is CASSQESLADTEAFF.

A single count supports this clonotype. The chain joins TRBV28 to TRBJ2-3; D possibly matches TRBD1 or TRBD2 (5 bases each). Germline CDR1 is MDHEN and CDR2 is SYDVKM. V dropped 7 bases and J dropped 0 bases, with 17 bases sitting between them. The CDR3 runs 16 residues. The CDR3 spells CASTPGWGISTDTQYF. DNA of the CDR3: TGTGCCAGCACGCCGGGGTGGGGGATAAGCACAGATACGCAGTATTTT.

J is TRBJ2-7 and V is TRBV12-3 or TRBV12-4; the match to TRBD2 covers 8 bases. The CDR3 totals 14 residues. V was pared by 5 bases and J by 2 bases, with 5 bases of the junction left unmatched. The CDR3 sequence is CASSRAGGPYEQYF. CDR3 nucleotides: TGTGCCAGCAGTCGGGCGGGAGGCCCCTACGAGCAGTACTTC.